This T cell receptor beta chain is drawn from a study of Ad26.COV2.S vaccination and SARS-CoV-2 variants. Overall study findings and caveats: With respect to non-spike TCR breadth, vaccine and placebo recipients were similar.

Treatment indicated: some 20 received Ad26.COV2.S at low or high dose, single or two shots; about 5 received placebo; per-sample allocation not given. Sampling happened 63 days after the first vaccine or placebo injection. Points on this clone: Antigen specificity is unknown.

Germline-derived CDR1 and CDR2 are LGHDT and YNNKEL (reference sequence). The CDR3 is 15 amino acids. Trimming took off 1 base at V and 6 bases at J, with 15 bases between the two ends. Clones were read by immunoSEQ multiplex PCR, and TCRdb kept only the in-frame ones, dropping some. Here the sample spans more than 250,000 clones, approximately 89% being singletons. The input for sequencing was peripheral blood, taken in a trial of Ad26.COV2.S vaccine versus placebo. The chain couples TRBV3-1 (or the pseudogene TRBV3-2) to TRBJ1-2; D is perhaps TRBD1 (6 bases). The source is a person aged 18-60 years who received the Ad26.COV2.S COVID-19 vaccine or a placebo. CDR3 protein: CASSQVDRTPHGYTF. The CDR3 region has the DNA TGTGCCAGCAGCCAAGTTGACAGGACTCCTCATGGCTACACCTTC.